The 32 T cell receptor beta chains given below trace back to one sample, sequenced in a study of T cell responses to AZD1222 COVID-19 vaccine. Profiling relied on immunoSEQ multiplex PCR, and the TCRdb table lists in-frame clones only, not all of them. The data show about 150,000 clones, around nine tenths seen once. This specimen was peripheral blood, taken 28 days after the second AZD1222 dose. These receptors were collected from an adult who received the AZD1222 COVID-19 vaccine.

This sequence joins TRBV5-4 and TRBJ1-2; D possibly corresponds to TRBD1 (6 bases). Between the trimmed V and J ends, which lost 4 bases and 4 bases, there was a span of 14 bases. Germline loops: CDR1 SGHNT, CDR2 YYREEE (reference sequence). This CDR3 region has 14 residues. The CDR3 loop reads CASSRRGASYGYTF. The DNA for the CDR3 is TGTGCCAGCAGCCGACGGGGGGCCTCCTATGGCTACACCTTC.

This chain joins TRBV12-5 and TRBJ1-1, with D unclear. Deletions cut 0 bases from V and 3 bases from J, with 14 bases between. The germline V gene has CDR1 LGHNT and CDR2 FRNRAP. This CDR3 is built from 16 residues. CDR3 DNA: TGTGCTAGTGGTTTGGTACAAGGCCCGGCGGACACTGAAGCTTTCTTT. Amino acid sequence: CASGLVQGPADTEAFF.

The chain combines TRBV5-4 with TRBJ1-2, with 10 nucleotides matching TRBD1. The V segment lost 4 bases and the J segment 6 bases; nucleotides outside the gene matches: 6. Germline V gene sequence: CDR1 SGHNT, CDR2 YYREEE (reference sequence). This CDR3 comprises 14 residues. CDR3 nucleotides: TGTGCCAGCAGCCCGGGACAGGGGAGGGATGGCTACACCTTC. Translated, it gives CASSPGQGRDGYTF.

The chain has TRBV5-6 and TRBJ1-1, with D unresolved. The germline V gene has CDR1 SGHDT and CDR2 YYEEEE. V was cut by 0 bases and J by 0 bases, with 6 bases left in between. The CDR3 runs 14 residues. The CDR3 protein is CASSLGILNTEAFF. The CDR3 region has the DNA TGTGCCAGCAGCTTGGGAATACTGAACACTGAAGCTTTCTTT. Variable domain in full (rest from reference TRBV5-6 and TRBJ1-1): DAGVTQSPTHLIKTRGQQVTLRCSPKSGHDTVSWYQQALGQGPQFIFQYYEEEERQRGNFPDRFSGHQFPNYSSELNVNALLLGDSALYLCASSLGILNTEAFFGQGTRLTVV.

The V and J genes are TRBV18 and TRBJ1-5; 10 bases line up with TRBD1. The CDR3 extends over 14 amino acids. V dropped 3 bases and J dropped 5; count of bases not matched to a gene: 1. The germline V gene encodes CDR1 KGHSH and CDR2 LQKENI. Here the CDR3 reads CASSPGTGDQPQHF. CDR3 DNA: TGTGCCAGCTCACCTGGGACAGGGGATCAGCCCCAGCATTTT.

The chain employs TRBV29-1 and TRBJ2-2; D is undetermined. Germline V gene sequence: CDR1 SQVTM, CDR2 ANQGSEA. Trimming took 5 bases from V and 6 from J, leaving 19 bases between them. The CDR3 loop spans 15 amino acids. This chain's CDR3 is CSVYGGVTGAGELFF. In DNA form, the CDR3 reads TGCAGCGTTTATGGTGGCGTTACGGGCGCCGGGGAGCTGTTTTTT.

CDR3 nucleotides: TGTGCCATCAGTGAGTCAAGGGGAATCGGGACTGAAGCTTTCTTT. It yields the protein CAISESRGIGTEAFF. The chain uses TRBV10-3 and TRBJ1-1; D possibly corresponds to TRBD1 (5 bases). Germline V CDR1 and CDR2: ENHRY, SYGVKD. Between the trimmed V and J ends, which lost 0 bases and 5 bases, there was a span of 13 bases. The length of the CDR3 is 15 residues.

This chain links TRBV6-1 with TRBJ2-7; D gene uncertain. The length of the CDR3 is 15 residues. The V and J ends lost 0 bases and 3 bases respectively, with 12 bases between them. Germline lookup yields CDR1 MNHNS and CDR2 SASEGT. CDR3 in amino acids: CASSEALGPIYEQYF. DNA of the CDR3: TGTGCCAGCAGTGAAGCCCTTGGCCCTATCTACGAGCAGTACTTC.

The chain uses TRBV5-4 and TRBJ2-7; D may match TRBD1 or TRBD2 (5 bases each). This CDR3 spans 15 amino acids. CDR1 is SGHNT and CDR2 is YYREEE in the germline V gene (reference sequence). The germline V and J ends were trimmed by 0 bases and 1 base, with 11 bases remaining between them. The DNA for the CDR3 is TGTGCCAGCAGCTTGGGAGGGCAGGGTTCCTACGAGCAGTACTTC. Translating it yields CASSLGGQGSYEQYF. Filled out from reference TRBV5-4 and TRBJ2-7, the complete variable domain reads ETGVTQSPTHLIKTRGQQVTLRCSSQSGHNTVSWYQQALGQGPQFIFQYYREEENGRGNFPPRFSGLQFPNYSSELNVNALELDDSALYLCASSLGGQGSYEQYFGPGTRLTVT.

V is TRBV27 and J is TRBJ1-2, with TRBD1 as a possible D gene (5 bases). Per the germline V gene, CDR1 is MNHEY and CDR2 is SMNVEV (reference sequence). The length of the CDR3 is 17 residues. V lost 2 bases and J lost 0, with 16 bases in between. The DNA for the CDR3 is TGTGCCAGCAGTTTAATTGCCCCAGGGATTCCTAACTATGGCTACACCTTC. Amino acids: CASSLIAPGIPNYGYTF.

The CDR3 region has the DNA TGTGCCAGCAGTGAATACGGGGGGAACTATGGCTACACCTTC. Encoded protein: CASSEYGGNYGYTF. V is TRBV2 and J is TRBJ1-2; tentative D call: TRBD1 (5 bases). Trimming left V 2 bases short and J 2 bases short, with 9 bases between. The CDR3 runs 14 residues. CDR1 SNHLY and CDR2 FYNNEI come from the germline V gene.

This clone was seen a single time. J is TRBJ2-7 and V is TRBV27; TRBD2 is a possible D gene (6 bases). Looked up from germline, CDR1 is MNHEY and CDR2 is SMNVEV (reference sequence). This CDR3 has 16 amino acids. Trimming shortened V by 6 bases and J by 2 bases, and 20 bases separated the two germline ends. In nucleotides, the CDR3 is TGTGCCAGCAGGGGAGAGAGGAGGGCCGGGACCTACGAGCAGTACTTC. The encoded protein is CASRGERRAGTYEQYF.

In DNA, the CDR3 is TGTGCTAGTGGTTCCGGACTAGCGGGGGACAATGAGCAGTTCTTC. As protein: CASGSGLAGDNEQFF. The chain uses TRBV12-5 and TRBJ2-1; the match to TRBD2 covers 13 bases. Germline V gene sequence: CDR1 LGHNT, CDR2 FRNRAP. The trim removed 4 bases at V and 5 bases at J, leaving 2 bases unmatched. This CDR3 region has 15 residues.

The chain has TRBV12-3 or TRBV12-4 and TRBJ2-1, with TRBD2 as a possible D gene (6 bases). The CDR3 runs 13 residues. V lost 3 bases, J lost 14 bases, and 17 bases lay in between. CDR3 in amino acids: CASSFSGWDLKFF. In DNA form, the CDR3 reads TGTGCCAGCAGTTTTTCGGGGTGGGACTTGAAGTTCTTC.

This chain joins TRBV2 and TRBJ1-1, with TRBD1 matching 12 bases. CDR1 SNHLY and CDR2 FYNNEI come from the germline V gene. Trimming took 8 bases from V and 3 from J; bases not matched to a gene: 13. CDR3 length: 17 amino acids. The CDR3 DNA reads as TGTGCCAGCCGGGGGGTGGGACAGGGGGCGCGGGACACTGAAGCTTTCTTT. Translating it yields CASRGVGQGARDTEAFF.

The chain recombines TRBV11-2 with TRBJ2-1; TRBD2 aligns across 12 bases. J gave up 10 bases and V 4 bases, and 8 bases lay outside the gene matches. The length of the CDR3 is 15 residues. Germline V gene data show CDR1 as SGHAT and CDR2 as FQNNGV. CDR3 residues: CASSSAWTSGDEQFF. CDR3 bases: TGTGCCAGCAGCTCCGCATGGACTAGCGGGGACGAGCAGTTCTTC.

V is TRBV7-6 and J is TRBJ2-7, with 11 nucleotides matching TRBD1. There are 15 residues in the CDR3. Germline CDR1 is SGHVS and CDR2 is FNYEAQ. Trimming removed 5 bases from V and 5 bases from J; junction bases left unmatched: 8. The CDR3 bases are TGTGCCAGCAGCGTCTCCGGGACAGGGGGAGACGAGCAGTACTTC. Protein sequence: CASSVSGTGGDEQYF. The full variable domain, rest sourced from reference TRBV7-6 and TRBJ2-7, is GAGVSQSPRYKVTKRGQDVALRCDPISGHVSLYWYRQALGQGPEFLTYFNYEAQQDKSGLPNDRFSAERPEGSISTLTIQRTEQRDSAMYRCASSVSGTGGDEQYFGPGTRLTVT.

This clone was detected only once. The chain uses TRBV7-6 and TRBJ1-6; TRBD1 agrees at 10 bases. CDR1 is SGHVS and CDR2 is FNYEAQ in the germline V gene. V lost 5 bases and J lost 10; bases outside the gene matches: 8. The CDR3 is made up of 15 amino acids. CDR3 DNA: TGTGCCAGCAGCGCAGCCCCGGGACAGGGGTCACCCCTCCACTTT. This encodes CASSAAPGQGSPLHF.

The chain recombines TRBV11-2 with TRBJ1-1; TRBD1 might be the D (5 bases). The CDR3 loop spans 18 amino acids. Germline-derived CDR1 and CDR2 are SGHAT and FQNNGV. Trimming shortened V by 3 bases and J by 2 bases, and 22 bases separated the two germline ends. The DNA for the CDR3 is TGTGCCAGCAGCTTCTACCTCACAGGTTCTAAAGTTAACACTGAAGCTTTCTTT. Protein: CASSFYLTGSKVNTEAFF.

CDR3 sequence (DNA): TGTGCCAGCGGAAAAGGGCTCGAGCAGTACTTC. It is translated as CASGKGLEQYF. The chain recombines TRBV7-9 with TRBJ2-7; D unclear. V shed 8 bases and J shed 6 bases, with 11 bases lying between them. CDR1 and CDR2 (germline): SEHNR, FQNEAQ (reference sequence). This CDR3 comprises 11 residues.

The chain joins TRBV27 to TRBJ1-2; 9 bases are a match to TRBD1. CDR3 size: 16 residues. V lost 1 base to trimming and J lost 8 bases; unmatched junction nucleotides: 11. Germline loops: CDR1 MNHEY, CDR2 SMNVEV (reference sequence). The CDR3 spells CASSLWGTGKVWGYTF. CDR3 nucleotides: TGTGCCAGCAGTTTATGGGGGACAGGGAAGGTGTGGGGCTACACCTTC.

As DNA, the CDR3 is TGTGCCACATCGACTAGCGCCAACTACGAGCAGTACTTC. It is translated as CATSTSANYEQYF. The chain combines TRBV6-5 with TRBJ2-7; 8 nucleotides match TRBD2. This CDR3 is 13 amino acids long. Germline V CDR1 and CDR2: MNHEY, SVGAGI. V shed 10 bases, J shed 3 bases, and the junction held 8 bases outside the gene matches.

For the CDR3, the DNA is TGCAGCGTTGACTGGAGCGGCTCCTCCTACAATGAGCAGTTCTTC. As protein: CSVDWSGSSYNEQFF. The V call is TRBV29-1, the J call TRBJ2-1; maybe TRBD2 (5 bases). Between the trimmed V and J ends, which lost 3 bases and 0 bases, there was a span of 12 bases. The CDR3 sequence is 15 residues long. From germline, CDR1 is SQVTM and CDR2 ANQGSEA.

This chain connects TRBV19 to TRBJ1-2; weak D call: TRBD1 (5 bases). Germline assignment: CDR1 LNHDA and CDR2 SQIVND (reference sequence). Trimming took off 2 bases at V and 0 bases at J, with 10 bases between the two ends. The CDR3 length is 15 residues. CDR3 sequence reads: CASSIPGPANYGYTF. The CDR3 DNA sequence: TGTGCCAGTAGTATACCGGGACCAGCTAACTATGGCTACACCTTC.

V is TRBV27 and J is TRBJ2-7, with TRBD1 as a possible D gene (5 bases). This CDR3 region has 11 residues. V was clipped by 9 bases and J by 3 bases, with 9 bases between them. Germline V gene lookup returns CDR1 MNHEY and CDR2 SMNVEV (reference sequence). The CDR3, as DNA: TGTGCCAGTGGGGCGCGCTACGAGCAGTACTTC. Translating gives CASGARYEQYF.

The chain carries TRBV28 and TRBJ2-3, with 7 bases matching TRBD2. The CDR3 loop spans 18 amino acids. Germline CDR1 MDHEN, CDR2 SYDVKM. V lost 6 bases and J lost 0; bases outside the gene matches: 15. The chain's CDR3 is CASSQASGLTTSTDTQYF. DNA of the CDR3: TGTGCCAGCAGCCAAGCTAGCGGACTGACGACTAGCACAGATACGCAGTATTTT. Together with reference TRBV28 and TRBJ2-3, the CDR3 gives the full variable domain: DVKVTQSSRYLVKRTGEKVFLECVQDMDHENMFWYRQDPGLGLRLIYFSYDVKMKEKGDIPEGYSVSREKKERFSLILESASTNQTSMYLCASSQASGLTTSTDTQYFGPGTRLTVL.

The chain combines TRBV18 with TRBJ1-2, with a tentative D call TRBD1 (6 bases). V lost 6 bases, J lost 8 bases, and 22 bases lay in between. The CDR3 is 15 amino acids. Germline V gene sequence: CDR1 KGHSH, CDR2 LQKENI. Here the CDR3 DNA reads TGTGCCAGCTCGCCCCCCCAGGGGATCCCTCAAGGCTACACCTTC. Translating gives CASSPPQGIPQGYTF.

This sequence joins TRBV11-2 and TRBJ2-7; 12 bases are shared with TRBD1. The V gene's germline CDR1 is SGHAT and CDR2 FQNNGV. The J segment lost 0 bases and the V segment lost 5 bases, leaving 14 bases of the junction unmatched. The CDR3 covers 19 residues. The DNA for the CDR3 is TGTGCCAGCAGCCTGGGGGGGACAGGGGGCTTCGACAGCTCCTACGAGCAGTACTTC. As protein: CASSLGGTGGFDSSYEQYF.

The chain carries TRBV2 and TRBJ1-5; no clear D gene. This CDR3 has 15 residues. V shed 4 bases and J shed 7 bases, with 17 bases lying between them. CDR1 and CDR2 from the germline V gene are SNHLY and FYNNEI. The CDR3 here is CASSGRANQPQPQHF. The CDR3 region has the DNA TGTGCCAGCAGTGGACGGGCCAATCAACCGCAGCCCCAGCATTTT.

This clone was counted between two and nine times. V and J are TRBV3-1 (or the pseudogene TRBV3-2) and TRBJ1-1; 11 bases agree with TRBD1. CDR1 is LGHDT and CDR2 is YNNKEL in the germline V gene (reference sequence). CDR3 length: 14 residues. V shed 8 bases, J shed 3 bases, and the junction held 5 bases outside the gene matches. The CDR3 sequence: CASRGQGADTEAFF. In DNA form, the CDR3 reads TGTGCCAGCCGAGGACAGGGGGCGGACACTGAAGCTTTCTTT.

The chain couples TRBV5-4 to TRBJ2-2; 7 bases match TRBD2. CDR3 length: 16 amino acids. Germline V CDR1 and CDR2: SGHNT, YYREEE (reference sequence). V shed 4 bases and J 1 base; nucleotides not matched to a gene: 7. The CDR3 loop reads CASSPGGLLNTGELFF. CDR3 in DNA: TGTGCCAGCAGCCCGGGGGGACTGCTGAACACCGGGGAGCTGTTTTTT.

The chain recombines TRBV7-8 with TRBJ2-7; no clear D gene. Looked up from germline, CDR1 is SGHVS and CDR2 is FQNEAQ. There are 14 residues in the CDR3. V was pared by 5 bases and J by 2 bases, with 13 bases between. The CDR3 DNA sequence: TGTGCCAGCAGCCGCCGGACGGATCCCTACGAGCAGTACTTC. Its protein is CASSRRTDPYEQYF.